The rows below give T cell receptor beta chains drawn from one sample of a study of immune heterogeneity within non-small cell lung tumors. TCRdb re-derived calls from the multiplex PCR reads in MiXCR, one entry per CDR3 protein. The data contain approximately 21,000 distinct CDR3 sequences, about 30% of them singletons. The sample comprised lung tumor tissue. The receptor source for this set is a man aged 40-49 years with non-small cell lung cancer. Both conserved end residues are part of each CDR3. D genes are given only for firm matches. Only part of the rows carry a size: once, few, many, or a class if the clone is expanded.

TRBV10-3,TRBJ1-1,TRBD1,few,TGTGCCATCAGTGGGACAGGTGATGTCACTGAAGCTTTCTTT,CAISGTGDVTEAFF
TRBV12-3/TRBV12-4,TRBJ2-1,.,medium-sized,TGTGCCAGCAGTTTAGATTGGTTAGTTTCCAATGAGCAGTTCTTC,CASSLDWLVSNEQFF
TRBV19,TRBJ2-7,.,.,TGTGCCAGTAATATAACCGGGACCGCGGGCTCCTACGAGCAGTACTTC,CASNITGTAGSYEQYF
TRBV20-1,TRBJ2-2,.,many,TGCAGTGTTCCGGGATTAAACACCGGGGAGCTGTTTTTT,CSVPGLNTGELFF
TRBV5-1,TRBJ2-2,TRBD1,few,TGCGCCAGCAGGTCGACAGGGGCGATGAACACCGGGGAGCTGTTTTTT,CASRSTGAMNTGELFF
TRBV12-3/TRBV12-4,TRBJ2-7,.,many,TGTGCCAGCAGTTCCAGGGGAAAACCCTACGAGCAGTACTTC,CASSSRGKPYEQYF
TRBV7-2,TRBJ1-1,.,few,TGTGCCAGCAGCTTTTACGTGGGTGGAAGGACTGAAGCTTTCTTT,CASSFYVGGRTEAFF
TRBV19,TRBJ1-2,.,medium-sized,TGTGCCAGTAGCCTCCTACACAGGGAACTCTATGGCTACACCTTC,CASSLLHRELYGYTF
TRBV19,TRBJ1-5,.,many,TGTGCCAGTAGGAGGGAAGGGAACAATCAGCCCCAGCATTTT,CASRREGNNQPQHF
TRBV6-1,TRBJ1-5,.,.,TGTGCCAGCAGCATTAATAGCAATCAGCCCCAGCATTTT,CASSINSNQPQHF
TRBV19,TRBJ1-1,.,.,TGTGCCACCTCGAACAGGGTGGACACTGAAGCTTTCTTT,CATSNRVDTEAFF
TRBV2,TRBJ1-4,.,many,TGTGCCAGCACGGATCGAGGCGCCACTAATGAAAAACTGTTTTTT,CASTDRGATNEKLFF
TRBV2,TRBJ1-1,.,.,TGTGCCAGCAGTGCGACAGAGAGCCGTCGGGCTTTCTTT,CASSATESRRAFF
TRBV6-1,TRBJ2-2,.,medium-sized,TGTGCCAGCAGAGGTATGGGAACCGGGGAGCTGTTTTTT,CASRGMGTGELFF
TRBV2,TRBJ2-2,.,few,TGTGCCAGCAGTGCTAAACCGGACACCGGGGAGCTGTTTTTT,CASSAKPDTGELFF
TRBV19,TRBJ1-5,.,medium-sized,TGTGCCAGTAGTAATCTCGGGGGTGCCAATCAGCCCCAGCATTTT,CASSNLGGANQPQHF
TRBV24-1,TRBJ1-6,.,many,TGTGCCACCAGTCGGGGCGAATATAATTCACCCCTCCACTTT,CATSRGEYNSPLHF
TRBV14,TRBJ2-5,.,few,TGTGCCAGCAGCCAAGCTTGGGGCAGGGAGACCCAGTACTTC,CASSQAWGRETQYF
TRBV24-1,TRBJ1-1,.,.,TGTGCCACCAGGATCGGTGAATTCACTGAAGCTTTCTTT,CATRIGEFTEAFF
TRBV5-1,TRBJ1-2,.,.,TGCGCCAACTCCCGTAGGAGCATCCCGGAGGACAACTATGGCTACACCTTC,CANSRRSIPEDNYGYTF
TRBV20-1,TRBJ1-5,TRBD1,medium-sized,TGCAGTGCTAACCGAGGGGGCGACGATCAGCCCCAGCATTTT,CSANRGGDDQPQHF
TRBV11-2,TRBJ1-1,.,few,TGTGCCAGCAGCTATGATTACAACACTGAAGCTTTCTTT,CASSYDYNTEAFF
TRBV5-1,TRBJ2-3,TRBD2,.,TGCCCCAGCAAGAGACTAGCGTCAAAGACTAGAGAAACGCAGTATTTT,CPSKRLASKTRETQYF
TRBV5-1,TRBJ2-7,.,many,TGCGCCAGCAGCTTGGGTAGGAACGAGCAGTACTTC,CASSLGRNEQYF
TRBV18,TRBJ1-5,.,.,TGTGCCAGCTCACCCAATCAGGGTATCGATCAGCCCCAGCATTTT,CASSPNQGIDQPQHF
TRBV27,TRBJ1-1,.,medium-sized,TGTGCCAGCAGTTTATCAGGGATCCTGGACACTGAAGCTTTCTTT,CASSLSGILDTEAFF
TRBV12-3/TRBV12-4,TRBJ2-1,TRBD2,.,TGTGCCAGCAGTCCCACTAGCGCTTACAATGAGCAGTTCTTC,CASSPTSAYNEQFF
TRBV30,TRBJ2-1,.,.,TGTGCCTGGAGCGAAGGGGCTAAGTACAATGAGCAGTTCTTC,CAWSEGAKYNEQFF
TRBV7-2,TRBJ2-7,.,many,TGTGCCAGCAGTCGAGGGGGGGTGACGGGCTACGAGCAGTACTTC,CASSRGGVTGYEQYF
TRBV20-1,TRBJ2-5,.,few,TGCAGTGCCAACCAGGGTGCCAACCAAGAGACCCAGTACTTC,CSANQGANQETQYF
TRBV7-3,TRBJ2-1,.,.,TGTGCCAGCAGCTTACGAGGCAATGAGCAGTTCTTC,CASSLRGNEQFF
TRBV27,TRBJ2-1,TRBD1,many,TGTGCCAGCAGCCGGACAGGGGGGAACAATGAGCAGTTCTTC,CASSRTGGNNEQFF
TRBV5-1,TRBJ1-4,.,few,TGCGCCAGCTGCTTGAGCTGGGCTAATGAAAAACTGTTTTTT,CASCLSWANEKLFF
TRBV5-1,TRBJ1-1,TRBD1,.,TGCGCCAGCAGCTCGGGGGACAGGAACACTGAAGCTTTCTTT,CASSSGDRNTEAFF
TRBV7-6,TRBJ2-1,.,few,TGTGCCAGCAGCCCCCTGGGGAGCAATGAGCAGTTCTTC,CASSPLGSNEQFF
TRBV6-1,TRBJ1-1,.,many,TGTGCCAGCAGAACCACAGAGAACACTGAAGCTTTCTTT,CASRTTENTEAFF
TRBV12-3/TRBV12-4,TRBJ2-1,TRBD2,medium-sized,TGTGCCAGCAGTTTCGTTCCGAGCGGGAGGGCGTACAATGAGCAGTTCTTC,CASSFVPSGRAYNEQFF
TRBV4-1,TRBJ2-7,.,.,TGCGCCAGCAGCCAAGATCCTGGGGTCTCCTACGAGCAGTACTTC,CASSQDPGVSYEQYF
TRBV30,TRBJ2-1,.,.,TGTGCCTGGAGCCCTATTCCAACCTACAATGAGCAGTTCTTC,CAWSPIPTYNEQFF
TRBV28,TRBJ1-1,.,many,TGTGCCAGCAGCGACGCACTCCTGAACACTGAAGCTTTCTTT,CASSDALLNTEAFF
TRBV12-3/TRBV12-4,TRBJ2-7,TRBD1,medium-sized,TGTGCCAGCAGTTTACACAGGGGACGATCCTACGAGCAGTACTTC,CASSLHRGRSYEQYF
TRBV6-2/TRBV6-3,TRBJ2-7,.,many,TGTGCCAGCAGTTACGATACCGGGGTTCCGGGAGAGCAGTACTTC,CASSYDTGVPGEQYF
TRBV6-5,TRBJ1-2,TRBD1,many,TGTGCCAGCAGTTATGGGGACAGATCTGTGGGTGGCTACACCTTC,CASSYGDRSVGGYTF
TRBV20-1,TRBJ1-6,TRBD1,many,TGCAGTGCTAAGAGCCAGGGGGTCTCCTATAATTCACCCCTCCACTTT,CSAKSQGVSYNSPLHF
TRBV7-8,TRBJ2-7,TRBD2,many,TGTGCCAGCAGCTTAATGCCTAGCGGGAGTGGCTACGAGCAGTACTTC,CASSLMPSGSGYEQYF
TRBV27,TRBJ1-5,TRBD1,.,TGTGCCAGTTTTAGTTTTGGGACAGGGAATCAGCCCCAGCATTTT,CASFSFGTGNQPQHF
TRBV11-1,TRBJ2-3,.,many,TGTGCCAGCAGCCCGGGACTCACAGATACGCAGTATTTT,CASSPGLTDTQYF
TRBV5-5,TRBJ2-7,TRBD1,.,TGTGCCAACAGCTTTGGGATACGACAGGGAAACTACGAGCAGTACTTC,CANSFGIRQGNYEQYF
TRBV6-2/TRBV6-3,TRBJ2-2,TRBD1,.,TGTGCCAGCATTTACTCCGGACAGGGACGATACACCGGGGAGCTGTTTTTT,CASIYSGQGRYTGELFF
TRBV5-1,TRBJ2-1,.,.,TGCGACAGCAGCTCAGGCGGTTCGAGAACCTACAATGAGCAGTTCTTC,CDSSSGGSRTYNEQFF
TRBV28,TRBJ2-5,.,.,TGTGCCAGCGCACCCCGGCGGGGGCTTGGGGAGACCCAGTACTTC,CASAPRRGLGETQYF
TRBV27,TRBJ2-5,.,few,TGTGCCAGCAAGGATCTGGGGTGGCCCCAAGAGACCCAGTACTTC,CASKDLGWPQETQYF
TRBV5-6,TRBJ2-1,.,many,TGTGCCAGCCTCAAGGTGGCGGATCATGAGCAGTTCTTC,CASLKVADHEQFF